These 13 T cell receptor beta chains came from one sample sequenced in a study of cytomegalovirus exposure and HLA in healthy donors (dated by TCRdb to 2015 to 2018). The library came from the immunoSEQ multiplex PCR assay. For the multiplex PCR, a mixture combining 60 forward primers for TCR Vbeta segments and 13 reverse primers for TCR Jbeta segments was used. What TCRdb holds here is the immuneACCESS table cut down to in-frame rearrangements. Part of the clones is not present; checked against another copy, under half of the missing clones reflect an unresolved V gene, and the others are unexplained. In this sample's table one finds around 200,000 clones. The ten most abundant clones make up less than 1% of the sample. The sequenced sample was PBMCs. These TCRs come from a woman aged 30 to 39 in good health and CMV-seropositive.

The chain employs TRBV18 and TRBJ1-2; no clear D. The V gene's germline CDR1 is KGHSH and CDR2 LQKENI. The length of the CDR3 is 13 residues. V lost 2 bases and J lost 3, with 7 bases in between. The CDR3 DNA is TGTGCCAGCTCACCAGACGAGGACTATGGCTACACCTTC. Translation: CASSPDEDYGYTF.

The V and J genes are TRBV11-3 and TRBJ2-5; 7 nucleotides agree with TRBD2. Germline-derived CDR1 and CDR2 are SGHNT and YENEEA. With V trimmed by 6 bases and J by 3 bases, 10 bases remained unmatched. The CDR3 has 15 residues. The CDR3, as DNA: TGTGCCAGCAGGAACAGCCGGGACTACGAAGAGACCCAGTACTTC. Its protein product is CASRNSRDYEETQYF. The whole variable domain, filled in from reference TRBV11-3 and TRBJ2-5, reads EAGVVQSPRYKIIEKKQPVAFWCNPISGHNTLYWYLQNLGQGPELLIRYENEEAVDDSQLPKDRFSAERLKGVDSTLKIQPAELGDSAVYLCASRNSRDYEETQYFGPGTRLLVL.

The chain combines TRBV11-3 with TRBJ2-1, with 10 bases that match TRBD2. Germline trimming cut 0 bases from V and 8 bases from J; bases unmatched to any gene: 10. The CDR3 contains 17 residues. Germline V gene sequence: CDR1 SGHNT, CDR2 YENEEA. The CDR3 nucleotides read TGTGCCAGCAGCTTAGATCAAAGCGGGGGGGCCAGCCATGAGCAGTTCTTC. Translating it yields CASSLDQSGGASHEQFF.

The chain links TRBV7-9 to TRBJ1-4; unclear D gene. Trimming took off 5 bases at V and 3 bases at J, with 4 bases between the two ends. The CDR3 runs 12 residues. Per the germline V gene, CDR1 is SEHNR and CDR2 is FQNEAQ (reference sequence). Here the CDR3 reads CASSLPNEKLFF. The CDR3 DNA follows: TGTGCCAGCAGCCTCCCTAATGAAAAACTGTTTTTT.

The chain uses TRBV6-5 and TRBJ1-2, with 10 bases matching TRBD1. CDR3 length equals 14 residues. Germline V gives CDR1 MNHEY, CDR2 SVGAGI. The V and J ends lost 6 bases and 6 bases, in that order; junction bases with no gene match: 7. CDR3 sequence reads: CASRRTGGTHGYTF. In DNA, the CDR3 is TGTGCCAGCAGGCGGACAGGGGGGACACATGGCTACACCTTC.

The genes are TRBV29-1 and TRBJ1-2, with TRBD1 matching over 8 bases. J was trimmed by 4 bases and V by 2 bases; bases with no gene match: 12. Germline V gene sequence: CDR1 SQVTM, CDR2 ANQGSEA. The CDR3 spans 16 residues. In DNA, the CDR3 is TGCAGCGTTGAACTCCCCATGACAGGGGTCCTCTATGGCTACACCTTC. As protein: CSVELPMTGVLYGYTF.

The chain carries TRBV5-1 and TRBJ1-1, with unresolved D. The V end was cut by 0 bases, the J end by 4 bases, with 10 bases between. This CDR3 has 14 amino acids. Looked up from germline, CDR1 is SGHRS and CDR2 is YFSETQ. The CDR3 protein is CASSLGEWITEAFF. The CDR3 DNA follows: TGCGCCAGCAGCTTGGGGGAGTGGATCACTGAAGCTTTCTTT. Full variable domain (outside the CDR3, taken from reference TRBV5-1 and TRBJ1-1): KAGVTQTPRYLIKTRGQQVTLSCSPISGHRSVSWYQQTPGQGLQFLFEYFSETQRNKGNFPGRFSGRQFSNSRSEMNVSTLELGDSALYLCASSLGEWITEAFFGQGTRLTVV.

The chain carries TRBV5-5 and TRBJ1-5, with D maybe TRBD1 (5 bases). Germline CDR1 is SGHKS and CDR2 is YYEKEE (reference sequence). The CDR3 runs 14 residues. Trimming took off 4 bases at V and 0 bases at J, with 8 bases between the two ends. CDR3 coding DNA: TGTGCCAGCAGCCAGGGATTTAGCAATCAGCCCCAGCATTTT. Its protein is CASSQGFSNQPQHF. Using reference TRBV5-5 and TRBJ1-5 for the parts outside the CDR3, the full variable domain is DAGVTQSPTHLIKTRGQQVTLRCSPISGHKSVSWYQQVLGQGPQFIFQYYEKEERGRGNFPDRFSARQFPNYSSELNVNALLLGDSALYLCASSQGFSNQPQHFGDGTRLSIL.

This chain connects TRBV28 to TRBJ1-2; D remains ambiguous. Germline lookup yields CDR1 MDHEN and CDR2 SYDVKM. There are 17 residues in the CDR3. V was pared by 3 bases and J by 1 base, with 18 bases between. CDR3 amino acids: CASSLAGQEGDNYGYTF. In DNA, the CDR3 is TGTGCCAGCAGTTTGGCGGGCCAGGAGGGAGATAACTATGGCTACACCTTC.

This chain connects TRBV28 to TRBJ1-2; TRBD1 agrees at 8 bases. Germline CDR1 is MDHEN and CDR2 is SYDVKM. V trimming: 0 bases; J trimming: 6 bases; junction bases outside the gene matches: 0. CDR3 length: 13 residues. CDR3 DNA: TGTGCCAGCAGTTTATGGACAGGGGATGGCTACACCTTC. Its protein is CASSLWTGDGYTF.

CDR3 protein: CAKATGTYNEQFF. In DNA form, the CDR3 reads TGTGCCAAAGCGACAGGGACCTACAATGAGCAGTTCTTC. The chain uses TRBV7-9 and TRBJ2-1; TRBD1 agrees at 7 bases. The CDR3 contains 13 residues. The ends lost 10 bases at V and 2 bases at J; junction bases unmatched: 5. Germline V lookup: CDR1 SEHNR, CDR2 FQNEAQ (reference sequence). Complete variable domain (other parts from reference TRBV7-9 and TRBJ2-1): DTGVSQNPRHKITKRGQNVTFRCDPISEHNRLYWYRQTLGQGPEFLTYFQNEAQLEKSRLLSDRFSAERPKGSFSTLEIQRTEQGDSAMYLCAKATGTYNEQFFGPGTRLTVL.

The CDR3 DNA reads as TGTGCCAGCAGTCTGACCCCCGGGACAGGGATTTACGAGCAGTACTTC. It is translated as CASSLTPGTGIYEQYF. This chain links TRBV28 with TRBJ2-7, with TRBD1 matching 9 bases. CDR1 and CDR2 from the germline V gene are MDHEN and SYDVKM. V lost 5 bases to trimming and J lost 4 bases; unmatched junction nucleotides: 12. The CDR3 is 16 amino acids.

V gene TRBV6-5 combines with J gene TRBJ2-4; D uncertain. The V end lost 6 bases, the J end lost 11 bases, and 20 bases lay between the germline ends. The CDR3 spans 14 residues. Germline CDR1 MNHEY, CDR2 SVGAGI. The CDR3 DNA sequence: TGTGCCAGCAGACTCACGATACTGGGCAGTTTTCAGTACTTC. This gives the protein CASRLTILGSFQYF.